A single T cell receptor beta chain is shown here with its context. This specimen belongs to a study of blood T cell repertoires in COVID-19. Study background: Italy, Spain and the United States were the sources of the convalescent and acute COVID-19 samples. T cells, B-cell-depleted T cells, or PBMCs provided the cDNA or gDNA that served as material.

Losses at the gene ends were 3 bases for V and 5 bases for J; bases not matched to a gene: 3. CDR3 size: 15 residues. CDR1 is SGHVS, CDR2 FNYEAQ, per germline. Per the authors' pipeline: It was from reference gene primer amplification that nucleated cell counts were estimated. Repertoires were generated with immunoSEQ multiplex PCR, while TCRdb's copy carries only in-frame clones and drops some. V, J and clone size derive from that table, while D and trimming were established from the DNA sequence. The sample yields 200,000 to 250,000 clones, roughly 80% seen once. The TCR originated in a human donor in a cohort sampled during active COVID-19. The chain has TRBV7-6 and TRBJ1-5; TRBD1 matches 11 bases. The sequencing sample was made of peripheral blood. CDR3 sequence: CASSFGQGADQPQHF. The CDR3 DNA reads as TGTGCCAGCAGCTTCGGACAGGGGGCTGATCAGCCCCAGCATTTT. Full variable domain (rest looked up from reference TRBV7-6 and TRBJ1-5): GAGVSQSPRYKVTKRGQDVALRCDPISGHVSLYWYRQALGQGPEFLTYFNYEAQQDKSGLPNDRFSAERPEGSISTLTIQRTEQRDSAMYRCASSFGQGADQPQHFGDGTRLSIL.